These 24 T cell receptor beta chains were sequenced from one sample in a study of cytomegalovirus exposure and HLA in healthy donors (dated by TCRdb to the late 2010s). Library method: the immunoSEQ multiplex PCR assay. For the multiplex PCR, a mixture combining 60 forward primers for TCR Vbeta segments and 13 reverse primers for TCR Jbeta segments was used. Imported from immuneACCESS, the table was reduced by TCRdb to in-frame sequences with V and J called. These copies leave out some clones; in studies compared against another copy, an unresolved V gene accounts for under half, and the cause of the remainder is not known. In this sample the table shows about 160,000 clones, 78% of which occur a single time. The ten largest account for more than 1.2% of the sample. Sample: PBMCs. The receptors originated from a male donor in good health and CMV-seronegative.

This sequence joins TRBV5-1 and TRBJ2-3; D unresolved. The V end was cut by 0 bases, the J end by 6 bases, with 11 bases between. CDR1 and CDR2 from the germline V gene are SGHRS and YFSETQ. The CDR3 runs 14 residues. The CDR3 protein is CASSLGSPEDTQYF. CDR3 sequence (DNA): TGCGCCAGCAGCTTGGGGAGTCCCGAGGATACGCAGTATTTT.

This chain links TRBV4-1 with TRBJ2-5; maybe TRBD1 (6 bases). The DNA matches TRBJ2-7 better at its end, which makes the J call doubtful. Germline-derived CDR1 and CDR2 are MGHRA and YSYEKL. This CDR3 region has 15 residues. CDR3 in DNA: TGCGCCAGCAGCCTTTTCCCCGGGACATCTTACGAGCAGTACTTC. It is translated as CASSLFPGTSYEQYF.

This clone was found once. This chain links TRBV19 with TRBJ2-7, with 12 bases matching TRBD1. The CDR3 sequence is 14 residues long. CDR1 and CDR2 from the germline V gene are LNHDA and SQIVND (reference sequence). V gave up 4 bases and J gave up 6 bases; unmatched junction bases: 4. CDR3 protein: CASSTGTGGSEQYF. The CDR3 nucleotides read TGTGCCAGTAGTACTGGGACAGGGGGCTCCGAGCAGTACTTC. Looking up the rest from reference TRBV19 and TRBJ2-7 gives the full variable domain: DGGITQSPKYLFRKEGQNVTLSCEQNLNHDAMYWYRQDPGQGLRLIYYSQIVNDFQKGDIAEGYSVSREKKESFPLTVTSAQKNPTAFYLCASSTGTGGSEQYFGPGTRLTVT.

The rearrangement joins TRBV11-3 to TRBJ1-3, with D possibly TRBD1 on 6 matching bases. Trimming left V 6 bases short and J 0 bases short, with 9 bases between. This CDR3 comprises 14 residues. Germline loops: CDR1 SGHNT, CDR2 YENEEA. The CDR3, as DNA: TGTGCCAGCAGTGTGGACAGCTCTGGAAACACCATATATTTT. Translated: CASSVDSSGNTIYF.

The chain carries TRBV19 and TRBJ2-7, with 7 positions matching TRBD2. With 3 bases clipped from V and 3 bases from J, the junction kept 8 bases outside the gene matches. The CDR3 spans 15 residues. CDR1 and CDR2 from the germline V gene are LNHDA and SQIVND (reference sequence). In DNA, the CDR3 is TGTGCCAGTAGTATTATGGCTAGCGGCCTCTACGAGCAGTACTTC. Encoded protein: CASSIMASGLYEQYF.

This chain links TRBV6-1 with TRBJ1-5; D is ambiguous. The germline CDR1 and CDR2 sequences are MNHNS and SASEGT. This CDR3 is 13 amino acids long. V lost 6 bases and J 10 bases, leaving 16 bases between the germline ends. CDR3 nucleotides: TGTGCCAGCAGGAACCGGGAAAACCTTCCCCAGCATTTT. Encoded protein: CASRNRENLPQHF.

This clone was picked up one time. The chain combines TRBV25-1 with TRBJ1-5; D unclear. The V gene's germline CDR1 is MGHDK and CDR2 SYGVNS. Trimming took off 5 bases at V and 6 bases at J, with 11 bases between the two ends. The CDR3 is 13 residues long. Here the CDR3 reads CASSTGFAQPQHF. Written as DNA, the CDR3 is TGTGCCAGCAGTACGGGTTTTGCTCAGCCCCAGCATTTT.

The rearrangement links TRBV4-3 to TRBJ2-2; 9 bases align to TRBD1. CDR1 is LGHNA and CDR2 is YSLEER in the germline V gene. This CDR3 is 15 amino acids long. Trimming took 0 bases from V and 5 from J; bases not matched to a gene: 1. This CDR3 is CASSQDGTGTGELFF. For the CDR3, the DNA is TGCGCCAGCAGCCAAGATGGGACAGGGACCGGGGAGCTGTTTTTT.

The CDR3 loop reads CASSLGNSGGAQFF. CDR3 DNA sequence: TGTGCCAGCAGTTTAGGTAATAGCGGGGGGGCCCAGTTCTTC. The chain joins TRBV27 to TRBJ2-1; 11 nucleotides align to TRBD2. CDR1 and CDR2 from the germline V gene are MNHEY and SMNVEV (reference sequence). The V segment lost 2 bases and the J segment 13 bases; nucleotides outside the gene matches: 7. The CDR3 extends over 14 amino acids.

The chain joins TRBV7-9 to TRBJ1-2; no clear D. Germline V gene lookup returns CDR1 SEHNR and CDR2 FQNEAQ (reference sequence). The CDR3 has 14 residues. The V end was cut by 5 bases, the J end by 0 bases, with 10 bases between. The CDR3 DNA reads TGTGCCAGCAGCCGGTCCGGGACTAACTATGGCTACACCTTC. Its translation is CASSRSGTNYGYTF.

The rearrangement uses TRBV6-5 and TRBJ2-2, with D perhaps matching TRBD1 (6 bases). The CDR3 totals 12 residues. V lost 8 bases to trimming and J lost 7 bases, with 11 bases between them. From germline, CDR1 is MNHEY and CDR2 SVGAGI. DNA for the CDR3: TGTGCCAGCTGGGGGACACACGGGGAGCTGTTTTTT. It yields the protein CASWGTHGELFF.

This sequence joins TRBV6-5 and TRBJ1-5; D is perhaps TRBD1 (6 bases). This CDR3 is 12 amino acids long. V was pared by 7 bases and J by 4 bases, with 8 bases between. Germline V gives CDR1 MNHEY, CDR2 SVGAGI. CDR3 residues: CASKQGNQPQHF. In DNA, the CDR3 is TGTGCCAGCAAACAGGGTAATCAGCCCCAGCATTTT.

A single count supports this clone. V and J are TRBV5-4 and TRBJ2-2, with D possibly being TRBD2 (5 bases). Germline values: CDR1 SGHNT, CDR2 YYREEE (reference sequence). The length of the CDR3 is 14 residues. Trimming took off 4 bases at V and 6 bases at J, with 13 bases between the two ends. CDR3 sequence (DNA): TGTGCCAGCAGCCTGATCGGGGAGTCCGGGGAGCTGTTTTTT. It is translated as CASSLIGESGELFF.

V and J are TRBV11-3 and TRBJ1-6; D might be TRBD1 (6 bases). This CDR3 is built from 18 residues. Per the germline V gene, CDR1 is SGHNT and CDR2 is YENEEA. V gave up 2 bases and J gave up 5 bases, with 19 bases separating them. The CDR3: CASSLSGRGVYDNSPLHF. CDR3 DNA: TGTGCCAGCAGCTTAAGTGGCAGGGGCGTTTACGATAATTCACCCCTCCACTTT.

Only a few counts were recorded for this clone. J is TRBJ1-5 and V is TRBV30, with 7 bases lining up with TRBD1. There are 14 residues in the CDR3. With 3 bases clipped from V and 6 bases from J, the junction kept 8 bases outside the gene matches. Germline V lookup: CDR1 GTSNPN, CDR2 SVGIG (reference sequence). CDR3 loop: CAWSLGGPSQPQHF. The DNA for the CDR3 is TGTGCCTGGAGCCTAGGGGGCCCTTCTCAGCCCCAGCATTTT.

The J gene is TRBJ2-5, the V gene TRBV7-8; 7 positions match TRBD2. This CDR3 is built from 13 residues. With 5 bases clipped from V and 7 bases from J, the junction kept 7 bases outside the gene matches. Germline V gene data show CDR1 as SGHVS and CDR2 as FQNEAQ. As DNA, the CDR3 is TGTGCCAGCAGCCCACGGGAGGCCGGGACCCAGTACTTC. Amino acids: CASSPREAGTQYF.

The V gene is TRBV10-3, the J gene TRBJ1-2, with 9 nucleotides matching TRBD1. Losses at the gene ends were 0 bases for V and 6 bases for J; bases not matched to a gene: 2. Germline loops: CDR1 ENHRY, CDR2 SYGVKD. CDR3 size: 14 residues. The CDR3 is CAISESGQGDGYTF. CDR3 sequence (DNA): TGTGCCATCAGTGAGTCGGGACAGGGAGATGGCTACACCTTC.

The chain links TRBV18 to TRBJ2-7; TRBD2 agrees at 8 bases. Per the germline V gene, CDR1 is KGHSH and CDR2 is LQKENI. Losses at the gene ends were 3 bases for V and 6 bases for J; bases not matched to a gene: 13. CDR3 length: 16 residues. The CDR3 coding sequence is TGTGCCAGCTCACCGCCCTACAGCGGGAGATTATCCGAGCAGTACTTC. It codes for CASSPPYSGRLSEQYF.

The chain links TRBV5-4 to TRBJ1-1; TRBD1 aligns across 9 bases. The germline V gene has CDR1 SGHNT and CDR2 YYREEE (reference sequence). The CDR3 runs 15 residues. V gave up 4 bases and J gave up 1 base; unmatched junction bases: 5. CDR3 loop: CASSPRTGANTEAFF. CDR3 DNA: TGTGCCAGCAGCCCGCGGACAGGGGCGAACACTGAAGCTTTCTTT.

The V gene is TRBV6-1, the J gene TRBJ2-7; D remains unclear. This CDR3 comprises 13 residues. In germline, CDR1 is MNHNS, CDR2 SASEGT. Trimming shortened V by 0 bases and J by 3 bases, and 6 bases separated the two germline ends. The CDR3 nucleotides are TGTGCCAGCAGTGAAGCCTACGGCTACGAGCAGTACTTC. The encoded protein is CASSEAYGYEQYF.

This chain connects TRBV19 to TRBJ2-7; 9 bases match TRBD2. V gave up 3 bases and J gave up 3 bases; unmatched junction bases: 6. This CDR3 contains 15 residues. The germline V gene encodes CDR1 LNHDA and CDR2 SQIVND (reference sequence). CDR3 coding DNA: TGTGCCAGTAGTATTGTGGCTAGCGGGATCTACGAGCAGTACTTC. Its translation is CASSIVASGIYEQYF.

The chain joins TRBV7-2 to TRBJ2-2; 8 bases are shared with TRBD2. CDR1 is SGHTA and CDR2 is FQGNSA in the germline V gene. Germline trimming cut 2 bases from V and 13 bases from J; bases unmatched to any gene: 6. The CDR3 is made up of 13 amino acids. The CDR3 DNA follows: TGTGCCAGCAGCTTACTGCGGGGGGCGGGGCTGTTTTTT. This encodes CASSLLRGAGLFF.

A note on this clone: The sample contains more than one DNA sequence encoding this CDR3. This chain uses TRBV7-2 with TRBJ2-7, with D tentatively TRBD2 (7 bases). This CDR3 is 13 amino acids long. The V end was cut by 7 bases, the J end by 5 bases, with 15 bases between. Germline V gene data show CDR1 as SGHTA and CDR2 as FQGNSA. The CDR3: CASKQGGVHEQYF. The CDR3 region has the DNA TGTGCCAGCAAGCAAGGGGGGGTCCACGAGCAGTACTTC.

The count of this clone is one. The chain employs TRBV5-1 and TRBJ2-1; the D gene is possibly TRBD1 (5 bases). Trimming removed 4 bases at V and 3 bases at J, with 14 bases between. Germline lookup yields CDR1 SGHRS and CDR2 YFSETQ. CDR3 size: 15 residues. CDR3 sequence (DNA): TGCGCCAGCAGCCCCTACGCCAGGGACTACAATGAGCAGTTCTTC. Translating gives CASSPYARDYNEQFF. Supplemented by reference TRBV5-1 and TRBJ2-1, the full variable domain reads KAGVTQTPRYLIKTRGQQVTLSCSPISGHRSVSWYQQTPGQGLQFLFEYFSETQRNKGNFPGRFSGRQFSNSRSEMNVSTLELGDSALYLCASSPYARDYNEQFFGPGTRLTVL.